Presented here are 18 T cell receptor beta chains from one specimen sequenced in a study of blood T cell repertoires in COVID-19. Sequencing was performed with immunoSEQ multiplex PCR; in TCRdb, only in-frame clones are kept and a portion is missing. The repertoire consists of 170,000 or so clones, with around 87% occurring once and the leading ten covering roughly 0.85%. Sample: peripheral blood. All receptors come from a woman aged 18-29 years who had recovered from COVID-19.

The chain uses TRBV24-1 and TRBJ1-4; D is ambiguous. The length of the CDR3 is 15 residues. Trimming shortened V by 2 bases and J by 2 bases, and 8 bases separated the two germline ends. Germline CDR1 and CDR2: KGHDR and SFDVKD. In DNA form, the CDR3 reads TGTGCCACCAGTGATTCGGGGTCGACTAATGAAAAACTGTTTTTT. This sequence encodes CATSDSGSTNEKLFF.

The chain is built from TRBV19 and TRBJ1-1; a possible D gene is TRBD1 (5 bases). Germline CDR1 LNHDA, CDR2 SQIVND (reference sequence). Trimming removed 9 bases from V and 0 bases from J, with 14 bases in between. This CDR3 spans 14 amino acids. DNA for the CDR3: TGTGCCAGAATTGAGGACAACTTGAACACTGAAGCTTTCTTT. It encodes CARIEDNLNTEAFF.

This clone was picked up one time. The CDR3 here is CASSLGGSYNEQFF. DNA for the CDR3: TGTGCCAGCAGCTTAGGCGGGAGCTACAATGAGCAGTTCTTC. The chain joins TRBV11-2 to TRBJ2-1; 7 bases match TRBD2. V dropped 1 base and J dropped 3; count of bases not matched to a gene: 0. CDR1 is SGHAT and CDR2 is FQNNGV in the germline V gene. The CDR3 contains 14 residues.

V and J are TRBV5-6 and TRBJ1-4; D perhaps matches TRBD1 (5 bases). CDR1 and CDR2 (germline): SGHDT, YYEEEE. The CDR3 is 14 residues long. The ends were cut back, 1 base at V and 8 bases at J, with 12 bases in the middle. CDR3 in amino acids: CASSLRGLGEKLFF. The DNA of the CDR3 is TGTGCCAGCAGCTTGCGGGGGTTGGGAGAAAAACTGTTTTTT.

This clone was detected once. The V call is TRBV6-4, the J call TRBJ2-1; 10 bases align to TRBD2. This CDR3 spans 18 amino acids. Per germline, CDR1 MRHNA and CDR2 SNTAGT. V lost 6 bases to trimming and J lost 6 bases; unmatched junction nucleotides: 17. CDR3 protein: CASSDDREEASGGNEQFF. CDR3 DNA sequence: TGTGCCAGCAGCGATGACAGGGAGGAGGCTAGCGGGGGCAATGAGCAGTTCTTC.

V and J are TRBV5-4 and TRBJ2-1; 8 nucleotides match TRBD1. The germline V gene encodes CDR1 SGHNT and CDR2 YYREEE (reference sequence). This CDR3 is 16 amino acids long. Losses at the gene ends were 4 bases for V and 4 bases for J; bases not matched to a gene: 10. DNA of the CDR3: TGTGCCAGCAGCCACCCCGGGACAGGAGAATACAATGAGCAGTTCTTC. Residues: CASSHPGTGEYNEQFF.

The genes are TRBV5-4 and TRBJ2-3; tentative D call: TRBD1 (5 bases). Germline lookup yields CDR1 SGHNT and CDR2 YYREEE (reference sequence). The CDR3 has 13 amino acids. The V and J ends lost 7 bases and 2 bases respectively, with 11 bases between them. The CDR3, as DNA: TGTGCCAGCTCTGGGGCATCCACAGATACGCAGTATTTT. This encodes CASSGASTDTQYF.

This clone was detected many times. This sequence joins TRBV6-2 or TRBV6-3 and TRBJ2-1, with a tentative D call TRBD1 (7 bases). V dropped 4 bases and J dropped 8 bases, with 18 bases sitting between them. Germline CDR1 MNHEY, CDR2 SVGEGT. This CDR3 comprises 15 residues. The CDR3 spells CASSSAWQGGDEQFF. As DNA, the CDR3 is TGTGCCAGCAGTTCTGCTTGGCAGGGGGGCGATGAGCAGTTCTTC.

The V gene is TRBV30, the J gene TRBJ1-6, with TRBD1 as a possible D gene (6 bases). The V gene's germline CDR1 is GTSNPN and CDR2 SVGIG (reference sequence). This CDR3 contains 15 residues. Trimming shortened V by 4 bases and J by 9 bases, and 19 bases separated the two germline ends. CDR3 region: CAWTGTFGRLSPLHF. The CDR3 DNA reads TGTGCCTGGACCGGGACATTCGGGAGGCTTTCACCCCTCCACTTT.

The chain has TRBV19 and TRBJ2-7; 10 bases map to TRBD2. V gave up 9 bases and J gave up 3 bases; unmatched junction bases: 5. The CDR3 contains 13 residues. The V gene's germline CDR1 is LNHDA and CDR2 SQIVND (reference sequence). The CDR3 region is CASMSSGGYEQYF. CDR3 nucleotides: TGTGCCAGCATGTCTAGCGGGGGCTACGAGCAGTACTTC.

The rearrangement joins TRBV19 to TRBJ1-4; D may be TRBD1 (6 bases). Germline CDR1 reads LNHDA; CDR2 reads SQIVND (reference sequence). Between the trimmed V and J ends, which lost 6 bases and 11 bases, there was a span of 28 bases. The length of the CDR3 is 17 residues. The CDR3 loop reads CASSHNGRGAGGVKLFF. The CDR3 nucleotides are TGTGCCAGTAGCCACAACGGGAGGGGGGCCGGAGGTGTTAAACTGTTTTTT.

The chain carries TRBV11-1 and TRBJ2-3; 7 nucleotides align to TRBD1. J lost 3 bases, V lost 5 bases, and 11 bases had no gene match. CDR1 is SGHAT and CDR2 is FQDESV in the germline V gene (reference sequence). The CDR3 has 16 amino acids. In nucleotides, the CDR3 is TGTGCCAGCAGCCGAGTCGGGACAGTAACAACAGATACGCAGTATTTT. The encoded protein is CASSRVGTVTTDTQYF.

This clone showed up just a few times. V gene TRBV19 combines with J gene TRBJ2-1, with 7 bases matching TRBD2. This CDR3 is built from 14 residues. With 3 bases clipped from V and 4 bases from J, the junction kept 3 bases outside the gene matches. Germline V CDR1 and CDR2: LNHDA, SQIVND (reference sequence). The chain's CDR3 is CASSMKLAYNEQFF. The CDR3 DNA follows: TGTGCCAGTAGTATGAAACTAGCGTACAATGAGCAGTTCTTC. Full variable domain (remainder filled in from reference TRBV19 and TRBJ2-1): DGGITQSPKYLFRKEGQNVTLSCEQNLNHDAMYWYRQDPGQGLRLIYYSQIVNDFQKGDIAEGYSVSREKKESFPLTVTSAQKNPTAFYLCASSMKLAYNEQFFGPGTRLTVL.

The rearrangement uses TRBV9 and TRBJ1-6, with D unresolved. V was cut by 0 bases and J by 10 bases, with 5 bases left in between. The CDR3 is made up of 12 amino acids. Germline CDR1 SGDLS, CDR2 YYNGEE. The CDR3 sequence is CASSVGRSPLHF. In DNA form, the CDR3 reads TGTGCCAGCAGCGTAGGCAGGTCACCCCTCCACTTT.

The rearrangement links TRBV2 to TRBJ2-4, with D hard to call. The CDR3 covers 13 residues. Deletions cut 4 bases from V and 7 bases from J, with 11 bases between. CDR1 and CDR2 (germline): SNHLY, FYNNEI. CDR3 amino acids: CASSGLGVNIQYF. CDR3 bases: TGTGCCAGCAGTGGACTCGGAGTGAACATTCAGTACTTC.

As regards this clone: Relative to the germline gene, one junction end is altered; a read error may explain this. This chain uses TRBV2 with TRBJ2-1; 12 nucleotides line up with TRBD2. The germline CDR1 and CDR2 sequences are SNHLY and FYNNEI. This CDR3 spans 13 amino acids. CDR3 nucleotide sequence: TGTGCCAGCAGTCAACTAGCGGGGGGCCCAAAAATCTTC. Its translation is CASSQLAGGPKIF.

Here the CDR3 reads CASSEDSDKYNEQFF. The CDR3 DNA follows: TGTGCCAGCAGTGAAGATAGCGACAAATACAATGAGCAGTTCTTC. The chain carries TRBV6-1 and TRBJ2-1; tentatively, D is TRBD2 (5 bases). The germline gives CDR1 MNHNS, CDR2 SASEGT. Trimming shortened V by 1 base and J by 4 bases, and 11 bases separated the two germline ends. The CDR3 sequence is 15 residues long.

The chain employs TRBV3-1 (or the pseudogene TRBV3-2) and TRBJ2-2; D is perhaps TRBD2 (6 bases). CDR3 length: 15 residues. Germline loops: CDR1 LGHDT, CDR2 YNNKEL (reference sequence). The germline V and J ends were trimmed by 8 bases and 7 bases, with 20 bases remaining between them. The CDR3: CASGPNGGAGGELFF. DNA for the CDR3: TGTGCCAGCGGACCCAACGGGGGTGCCGGCGGGGAGCTGTTTTTT.